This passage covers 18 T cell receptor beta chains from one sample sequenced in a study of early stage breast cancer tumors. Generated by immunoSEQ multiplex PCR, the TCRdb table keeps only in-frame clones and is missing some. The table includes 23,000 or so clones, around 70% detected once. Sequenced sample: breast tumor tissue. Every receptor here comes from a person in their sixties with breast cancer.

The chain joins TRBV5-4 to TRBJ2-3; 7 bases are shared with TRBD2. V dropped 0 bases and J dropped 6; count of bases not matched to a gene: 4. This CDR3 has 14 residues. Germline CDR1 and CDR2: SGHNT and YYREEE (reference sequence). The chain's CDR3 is CASSLVRGGDTQYF. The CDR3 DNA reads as TGTGCCAGCAGCTTGGTAAGGGGAGGGGATACGCAGTATTTT. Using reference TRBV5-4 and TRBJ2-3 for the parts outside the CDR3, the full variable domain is ETGVTQSPTHLIKTRGQQVTLRCSSQSGHNTVSWYQQALGQGPQFIFQYYREEENGRGNFPPRFSGLQFPNYSSELNVNALELDDSALYLCASSLVRGGDTQYFGPGTRLTVL.

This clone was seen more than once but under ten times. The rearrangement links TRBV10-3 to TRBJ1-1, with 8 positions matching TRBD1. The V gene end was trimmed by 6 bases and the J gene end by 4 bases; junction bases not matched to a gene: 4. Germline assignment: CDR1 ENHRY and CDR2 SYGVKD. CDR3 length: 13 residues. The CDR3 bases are TGTGCCATCAGGGACAGGGAGGGCACTGAAGCTTTCTTT. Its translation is CAIRDREGTEAFF.

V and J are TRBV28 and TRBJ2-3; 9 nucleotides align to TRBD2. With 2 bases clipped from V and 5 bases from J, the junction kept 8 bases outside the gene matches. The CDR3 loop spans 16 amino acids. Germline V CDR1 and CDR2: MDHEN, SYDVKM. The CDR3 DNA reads TGTGCCAGCAGTTTAAGGGCTAGCGGGACGGGAGATACGCAGTATTTT. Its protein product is CASSLRASGTGDTQYF. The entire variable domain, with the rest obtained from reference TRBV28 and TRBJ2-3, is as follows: DVKVTQSSRYLVKRTGEKVFLECVQDMDHENMFWYRQDPGLGLRLIYFSYDVKMKEKGDIPEGYSVSREKKERFSLILESASTNQTSMYLCASSLRASGTGDTQYFGPGTRLTVL.

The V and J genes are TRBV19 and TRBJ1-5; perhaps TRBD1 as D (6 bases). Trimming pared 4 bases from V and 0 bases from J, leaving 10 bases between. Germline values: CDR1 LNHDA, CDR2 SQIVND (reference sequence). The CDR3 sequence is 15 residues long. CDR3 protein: CASSTQGNSNQPQHF. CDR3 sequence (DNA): TGTGCCAGTAGTACACAGGGTAATAGCAATCAGCCCCAGCATTTT.

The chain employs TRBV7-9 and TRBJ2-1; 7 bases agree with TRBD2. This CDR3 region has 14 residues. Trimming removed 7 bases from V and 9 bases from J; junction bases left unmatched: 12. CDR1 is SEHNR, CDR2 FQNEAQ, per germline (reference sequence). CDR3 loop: CASTEGRAGREQFF. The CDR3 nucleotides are TGTGCCAGCACCGAGGGGAGAGCGGGGCGTGAGCAGTTCTTC. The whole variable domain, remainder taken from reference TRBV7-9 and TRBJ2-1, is DTGVSQNPRHKITKRGQNVTFRCDPISEHNRLYWYRQTLGQGPEFLTYFQNEAQLEKSRLLSDRFSAERPKGSFSTLEIQRTEQGDSAMYLCASTEGRAGREQFFGPGTRLTVL.

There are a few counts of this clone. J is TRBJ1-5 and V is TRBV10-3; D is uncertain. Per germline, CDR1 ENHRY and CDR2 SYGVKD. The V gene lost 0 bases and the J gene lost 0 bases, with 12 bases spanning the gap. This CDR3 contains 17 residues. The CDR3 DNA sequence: TGTGCCATCAGTGAGTCGGGTCCTAGTTATAGCAATCAGCCCCAGCATTTT. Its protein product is CAISESGPSYSNQPQHF.

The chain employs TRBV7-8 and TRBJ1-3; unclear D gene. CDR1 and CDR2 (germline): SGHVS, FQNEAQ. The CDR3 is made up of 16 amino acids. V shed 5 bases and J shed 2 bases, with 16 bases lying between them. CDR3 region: CASSLRREVPGNTIYF. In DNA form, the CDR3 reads TGTGCCAGCAGCCTAAGGCGTGAGGTCCCTGGAAACACCATATATTTT.

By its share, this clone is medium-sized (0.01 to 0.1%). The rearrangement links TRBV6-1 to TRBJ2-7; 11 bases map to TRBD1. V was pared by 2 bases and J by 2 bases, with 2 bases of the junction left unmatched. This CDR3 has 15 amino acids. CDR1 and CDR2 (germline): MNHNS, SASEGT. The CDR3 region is CASSEWGQGAYEQYF. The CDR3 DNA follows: TGTGCCAGCAGTGAATGGGGACAGGGGGCCTACGAGCAGTACTTC.

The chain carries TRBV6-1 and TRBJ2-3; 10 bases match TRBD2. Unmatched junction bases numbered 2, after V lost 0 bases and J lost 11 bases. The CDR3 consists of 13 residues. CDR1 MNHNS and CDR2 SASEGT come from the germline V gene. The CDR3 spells CASSEAVAGGQYF. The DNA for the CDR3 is TGTGCCAGCAGTGAAGCGGTAGCGGGGGGGCAGTATTTT.

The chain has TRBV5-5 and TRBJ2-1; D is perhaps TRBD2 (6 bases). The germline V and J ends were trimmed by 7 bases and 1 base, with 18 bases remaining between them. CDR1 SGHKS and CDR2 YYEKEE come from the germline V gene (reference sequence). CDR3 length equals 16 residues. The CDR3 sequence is CASWPQAGMSYNEQFF. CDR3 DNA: TGTGCCAGCTGGCCCCAGGCGGGGATGTCCTACAATGAGCAGTTCTTC.

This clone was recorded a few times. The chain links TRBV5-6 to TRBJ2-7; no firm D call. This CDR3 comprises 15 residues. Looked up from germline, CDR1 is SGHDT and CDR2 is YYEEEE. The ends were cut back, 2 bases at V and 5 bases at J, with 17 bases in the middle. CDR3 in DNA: TGTGCCAGCAGCTTTGTGAATAGGCGGAGAAACGAGCAGTACTTC. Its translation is CASSFVNRRRNEQYF.

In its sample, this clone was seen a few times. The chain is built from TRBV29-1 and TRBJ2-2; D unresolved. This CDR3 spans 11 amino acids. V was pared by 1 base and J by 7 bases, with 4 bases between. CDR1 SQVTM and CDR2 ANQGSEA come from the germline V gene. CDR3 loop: CSVEAVGELFF. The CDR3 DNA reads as TGCAGCGTTGAAGCGGTCGGGGAGCTGTTTTTT.

Here the CDR3 DNA reads TGTGCCAGCAGCGCCCCGGTGAACACTGAAGCTTTCTTT. It is translated as CASSAPVNTEAFF. This sequence joins TRBV7-2 and TRBJ1-1, with no clear D. V lost 5 bases and J lost 0, with 7 bases in between. CDR3 size: 13 residues. The germline CDR1 and CDR2 sequences are SGHTA and FQGNSA.

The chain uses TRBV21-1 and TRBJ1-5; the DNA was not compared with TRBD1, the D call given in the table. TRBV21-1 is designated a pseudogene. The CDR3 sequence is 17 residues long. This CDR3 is CASRHKHDTYYNQPQHF. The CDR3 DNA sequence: TGTGCCAGCCGACACAAGCACGATACATATTACAATCAGCCCCAGCATTTT.

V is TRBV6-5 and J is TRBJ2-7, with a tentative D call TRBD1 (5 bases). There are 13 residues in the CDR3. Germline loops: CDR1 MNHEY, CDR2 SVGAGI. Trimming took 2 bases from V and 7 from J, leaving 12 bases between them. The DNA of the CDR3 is TGTGCCAGCAGTTACGACAGCCTTCGAGAGCAGTACTTC. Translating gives CASSYDSLREQYF.

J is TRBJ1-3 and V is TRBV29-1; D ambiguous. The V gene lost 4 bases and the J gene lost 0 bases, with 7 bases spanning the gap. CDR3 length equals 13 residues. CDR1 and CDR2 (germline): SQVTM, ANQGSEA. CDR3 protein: CSVGQASGNTIYF. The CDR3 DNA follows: TGCAGCGTTGGGCAGGCCTCTGGAAACACCATATATTTT. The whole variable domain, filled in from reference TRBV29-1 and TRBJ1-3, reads SAVISQKPSRDICQRGTSLTIQCQVDSQVTMMFWYRQQPGQSLTLIATANQGSEATYESGFVIDKFPISRPNLTFSTLTVSNMSPEDSSIYLCSVGQASGNTIYFGEGSWLTVV.

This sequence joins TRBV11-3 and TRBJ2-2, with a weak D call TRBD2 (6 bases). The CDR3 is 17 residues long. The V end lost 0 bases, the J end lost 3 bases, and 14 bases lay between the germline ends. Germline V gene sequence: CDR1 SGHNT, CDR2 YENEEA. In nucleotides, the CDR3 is TGTGCCAGCAGCTTAGATCAGGGTAGCGGCTACACCGGGGAGCTGTTTTTT. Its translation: CASSLDQGSGYTGELFF. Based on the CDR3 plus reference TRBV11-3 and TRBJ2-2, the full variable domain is EAGVVQSPRYKIIEKKQPVAFWCNPISGHNTLYWYLQNLGQGPELLIRYENEEAVDDSQLPKDRFSAERLKGVDSTLKIQPAELGDSAVYLCASSLDQGSGYTGELFFGEGSRLTVL.

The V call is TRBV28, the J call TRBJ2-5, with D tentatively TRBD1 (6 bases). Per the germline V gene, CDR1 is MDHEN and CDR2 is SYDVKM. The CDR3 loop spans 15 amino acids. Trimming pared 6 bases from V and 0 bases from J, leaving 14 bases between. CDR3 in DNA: TGTGCCAGCAGCCCGACCAGGGGCTACCAAGAGACCCAGTACTTC. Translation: CASSPTRGYQETQYF.